Listed here are 8 T cell receptor beta chains from one sample, sequenced in a study of regulatory T cells in long-lasting Graves disease. Arm-PCR of CDR3 regions with iRepertoire HTBI primers generated TCR beta libraries. TCRdb called the multiplex PCR reads again in MiXCR, with one record for every CDR3 protein. The sample lists hundreds of thousands of distinct CDR3 sequences; about 16% were seen once. Time point specified: newly diagnosed GD, antithyroid drugs for less than 3 months. PBMC RNA served as the TCR library source. The same specimen was also included in a second study, on T cells in Graves' hyperthyroidism and ophthalmopathy.

The sequencing here drew on peripheral blood mononuclear cells (PBMCs), taken at new diagnosis, from a patient treated with antithyroid drugs. The receptors here all came from a woman between 25 and 40 years old with Graves disease.

This clonotype was recorded at least ten times. The V gene is TRBV2, the J gene TRBJ1-2, with D possibly being TRBD1 (5 bases). V dropped 5 bases and J dropped 7 bases, with 14 bases sitting between them. The germline gives CDR1 SNHLY, CDR2 FYNNEI. The CDR3 totals 13 residues. This CDR3 is CASSRMGTGGYTF. CDR3 in DNA: TGTGCCAGCAGTAGAATGGGGACTGGTGGCTACACCTTC.

This sequence joins TRBV7-9 and TRBJ2-7; no definite D call. The CDR3 runs to 13 residues. CDR1 is SEHNR, CDR2 FQNEAQ, per germline (reference sequence). V lost 4 bases to trimming and J lost 9 bases, with 16 bases between them. For the CDR3, the DNA is TGTGCCAGCAGCTCTCAGAAGGGTCTCCTGCAGTACTTC. It yields the protein CASSSQKGLLQYF.

This clonotype was recorded many times. The V gene is TRBV2, the J gene TRBJ2-1; D not resolved. Trimming shortened V by 3 bases and J by 5 bases, and 5 bases separated the two germline ends. Per the germline V gene, CDR1 is SNHLY and CDR2 is FYNNEI. The CDR3 has 12 residues. The CDR3 is CASSDYNNEQFF. Written as DNA, the CDR3 is TGTGCCAGCAGTGACTATAACAATGAGCAGTTCTTC.

As for this clonotype: A clone one base away is much larger, so this may be a read error. The V and J genes are TRBV20-1 and TRBJ2-5; possible D gene TRBD2, 6 bases. Germline V gene data show CDR1 as DFQATT and CDR2 as SNEGSKA (reference sequence). The CDR3 spans 19 residues. CDR3 sequence: CSAGEIVLTSRSYQETQYF. The CDR3 DNA is TGCAGTGCTGGAGAGATCGTGCTTACTAGCCGGTCGTACCAAGAGACCCAGTACTTC.

At least ten counts were recorded for this clonotype. This sequence joins TRBV11-2 and TRBJ2-4; TRBD2 matches at 9 bases. The V gene's germline CDR1 is SGHAT and CDR2 FQNNGV. The CDR3 sequence is 16 residues long. With V trimmed by 5 bases and J by 2 bases, 7 bases remained unmatched. The CDR3 loop is CASSPTSGYTKNIQYF. In nucleotides, the CDR3 is TGTGCCAGCAGCCCTACTAGCGGGTACACCAAAAACATTCAGTACTTC.

A word on this clonotype: A much larger clone differs from this one at a single base, so this may be a read error. The genes are TRBV15 and TRBJ1-5; no clear D gene. The CDR3 totals 14 residues. The germline gives CDR1 LNHNV, CDR2 YYDKDF (reference sequence). The CDR3 here is CAASRVGTYQPQHF. CDR3 DNA: TGTGCCGCCAGCAGAGTGGGTACTTATCAGCCCCAGCATTTT.

This clonotype was seen ten or more times. The chain has TRBV19 and TRBJ1-1, with TRBD1 matching 9 bases. V trimming: 9 bases; J trimming: 5 bases; junction bases outside the gene matches: 13. Germline V gene sequence: CDR1 LNHDA, CDR2 SQIVND (reference sequence). The CDR3 is 15 amino acids. The CDR3 DNA reads as TGTGCCAGCAGCTTGTTAACAGGGGGCAGGACTGAAGCTTTCTTT. The encoded protein is CASSLLTGGRTEAFF.

This clonotype was counted a few times. This chain uses TRBV20-1 with TRBJ2-1; possibly TRBD1 or TRBD2 for D (6 bases each). This CDR3 has 14 amino acids. Deletions cut 7 bases from V and 5 bases from J, with 18 bases between. Germline CDR1 reads DFQATT; CDR2 reads SNEGSKA (reference sequence). The CDR3 DNA reads as TGCAGTGGGGGCGGCGGGACATCGAACAATGAGCAGTTCTTC. It translates to CSGGGGTSNNEQFF.